This passage covers 25 T cell receptor beta chains from one sample sequenced in a study of blood T cells in healthy people across ages. Together with a sample-barcoded 5' primer, a J-beta primer mix was included in a second PCR lasting about 7 to 12 cycles. TCRdb itself ran the 5' RACE reads through MiXCR, one entry per CDR3 protein. The repertoire holds 900,000 to 950,000 distinct CDR3 sequences, roughly 28% seen once, with 10% to 13% in the top ten. This sample was also put to use in a study of T cells of mothers and their children.

The sequencing sample was made of blood. The source is a woman aged 35 to 49 in good health.

V is TRBV5-1 and J is TRBJ2-7, with 8 bases matching TRBD1. Germline V gene sequence: CDR1 SGHRS, CDR2 YFSETQ. V lost 1 base to trimming and J lost 7 bases; unmatched junction nucleotides: 16. This CDR3 contains 17 residues. CDR3 bases: TGCGCCAGCAGCTTGAAGGAAGGGACAGGCAGGAACAATGAGCAGTACTTC. It specifies CASSLKEGTGRNNEQYF.

This chain's CDR3 is CASSLYSTEAFF. The CDR3 DNA follows: TGTGCCAGCAGCTTATATAGTACTGAAGCTTTCTTT. V and J are TRBV11-2 and TRBJ1-1; no reliable D call. Trimming pared 2 bases from V and 5 bases from J, leaving 6 bases between. The CDR3 length is 12 residues. Germline values: CDR1 SGHAT, CDR2 FQNNGV.

A few counts support this clonotype. This chain connects TRBV20-1 to TRBJ1-2, with D possibly TRBD1 on 6 matching bases. Germline CDR1 reads DFQATT; CDR2 reads SNEGSKA (reference sequence). The CDR3 extends over 15 amino acids. V dropped 1 base and J dropped 6 bases, with 18 bases sitting between them. The CDR3: CSARVSGRGMNGYTF. The CDR3 region has the DNA TGCAGTGCTAGAGTCTCCGGTAGGGGGATGAATGGCTACACCTTC.

On this clonotype itself: Given a much more abundant clone one base away, this may be a read error. CDR3 loop: CATSRGDAGTETQYF. The CDR3 region has the DNA TGTGCCACCTCCCGAGGGGACGCAGGGACAGAGACCCAGTACTTC. The J gene is TRBJ2-5, the V gene TRBV28; D tentatively reads TRBD1 or TRBD2 (5 bases each). This CDR3 comprises 15 residues. V was clipped by 10 bases and J by 4 bases, with 22 bases between them. Germline CDR1 MDHEN, CDR2 SYDVKM.

This clonotype was recorded many times. The gene calls are TRBV7-2 and TRBJ2-7; TRBD2 aligns across 15 bases. Germline values: CDR1 SGHTA, CDR2 FQGNSA. With 1 base clipped from V and 2 bases from J, the junction kept 3 bases outside the gene matches. The CDR3 is 17 residues long. The CDR3 nucleotides read TGTGCCAGCAGCTTAGGAAGGACTAGCGGGGGGGCCTACGAGCAGTACTTC. Its translation: CASSLGRTSGGAYEQYF.

The V call is TRBV5-1, the J call TRBJ2-1; 9 positions agree with TRBD2. The CDR3 is 15 amino acids. Germline loops: CDR1 SGHRS, CDR2 YFSETQ. Trimming removed 4 bases from V and 2 bases from J; junction bases left unmatched: 4. CDR3 region: CASSTVAGAYNEQFF. Written as DNA, the CDR3 is TGCGCCAGCAGCACTGTAGCGGGGGCCTACAATGAGCAGTTCTTC.

This clonotype was found a few times. The gene calls are TRBV7-8 and TRBJ1-5; the D gene is possibly TRBD1 (6 bases). CDR1 is SGHVS and CDR2 is FQNEAQ in the germline V gene. The CDR3 extends over 14 amino acids. The germline V and J ends were trimmed by 3 bases and 7 bases, with 13 bases remaining between them. The CDR3 sequence: CASSFRQDRQPQHF. In DNA form, the CDR3 reads TGTGCCAGCAGCTTCAGACAGGATCGGCAGCCCCAGCATTTT.

There are a few counts of this clonotype. This chain uses TRBV6-6 with TRBJ1-1, with TRBD1 matching over 7 bases. Unmatched junction bases numbered 8, after V lost 6 bases and J lost 4 bases. Germline-derived CDR1 and CDR2 are MNHNY and SVGAGI (reference sequence). This CDR3 region has 14 residues. The DNA of the CDR3 is TGTGCCAGCAGAGAAGGGGGCTGGGGCACTGAAGCTTTCTTT. As protein: CASREGGWGTEAFF.

The V and J genes are TRBV20-1 and TRBJ1-5; D is possibly TRBD1 (5 bases). The length of the CDR3 is 14 residues. Looked up from germline, CDR1 is DFQATT and CDR2 is SNEGSKA (reference sequence). Trimming shortened V by 2 bases and J by 5 bases, and 13 bases separated the two germline ends. The CDR3 region has the DNA TGCAGTGCTAGAAAGGGGCTTCTGGATCAGCCCCAGCATTTT. It encodes CSARKGLLDQPQHF.

Points on this clonotype: It may be a read error: a sequence one base away is much more abundant. This CDR3 fails to terminate in the conserved phenylalanine or tryptophan, so it likely reflects a read error. The chain joins TRBV7-3 to TRBJ2-1; 11 bases match TRBD1. The CDR3 totals 13 residues. Trimming removed 8 bases from V and 6 bases from J; junction bases left unmatched: 3. In germline, CDR1 is SGHTA, CDR2 FQGTGA. The CDR3 bases are TGTGCCAGCGGACAGGGGGCGGGCAATGAGCAGTTCTGC. Its protein product is CASGQGAGNEQFC.

On this clonotype: A read error may produce the germline difference seen at one junction end. The DNA for the CDR3 is TGTGCCAGCAGTTTAGCCGGGAACGAGCAGTGCTTC. Translation gives CASSLAGNEQCF. This chain links TRBV28 with TRBJ2-7; weak D call: TRBD2 (5 bases). CDR3 length: 12 residues. The germline CDR1 and CDR2 sequences are MDHEN and SYDVKM. Variable domain in full (rest from reference TRBV28 and TRBJ2-7): DVKVTQSSRYLVKRTGEKVFLECVQDMDHENMFWYRQDPGLGLRLIYFSYDVKMKEKGDIPEGYSVSREKKERFSLILESASTNQTSMYLCASSLAGNEQCFGPGTRLTVT.

This chain links TRBV28 with TRBJ2-1; D not certain. The CDR3 consists of 11 residues. Germline V gene data show CDR1 as MDHEN and CDR2 as SYDVKM. The ends were cut back, 3 bases at V and 10 bases at J, with 7 bases in the middle. DNA for the CDR3: TGTGCCAGCAGTTTCGGCCCAGAGCAGTTCTTC. Translated: CASSFGPEQFF. Filled out from reference TRBV28 and TRBJ2-1, the complete variable domain reads DVKVTQSSRYLVKRTGEKVFLECVQDMDHENMFWYRQDPGLGLRLIYFSYDVKMKEKGDIPEGYSVSREKKERFSLILESASTNQTSMYLCASSFGPEQFFGPGTRLTVL.

The chain employs TRBV6-5 and TRBJ2-1; TRBD2 matches at 7 bases. V shed 2 bases, J shed 0 bases, and the junction held 4 bases outside the gene matches. Germline V CDR1 and CDR2: MNHEY, SVGAGI. This CDR3 contains 16 residues. The CDR3 reads CASSYAGDPSYNEQFF. DNA for the CDR3: TGTGCCAGCAGTTACGCGGGGGACCCCTCCTACAATGAGCAGTTCTTC.

This chain links TRBV5-1 with TRBJ1-5; TRBD1 matches 7 bases. Trimming removed 4 bases from V and 4 bases from J; junction bases left unmatched: 8. The germline V gene encodes CDR1 SGHRS and CDR2 YFSETQ. This CDR3 region has 15 residues. The CDR3 nucleotides are TGCGCCAGCAGCCCAGGGGGAATCGGTAATCAGCCCCAGCATTTT. Its protein is CASSPGGIGNQPQHF.

The chain uses TRBV12-3 or TRBV12-4 and TRBJ1-2; D unclear. This CDR3 region has 15 residues. Trimming cost V 6 bases and J 4 bases, with 18 bases left between them. CDR3 loop: CASRSDQPDGYGYTF. The CDR3, as DNA: TGTGCCAGCAGGAGCGACCAACCAGATGGCTATGGCTACACCTTC.

The chain joins TRBV6-6 to TRBJ2-1; 10 bases line up with TRBD2. Germline lookup yields CDR1 MNHNY and CDR2 SVGAGI (reference sequence). V was clipped by 6 bases and J by 8 bases; unmatched bases: 7. This CDR3 is built from 14 residues. CDR3 in amino acids: CASRLAGGAYEQFF. The CDR3 DNA follows: TGTGCCAGCAGGTTAGCGGGGGGAGCCTATGAGCAGTTCTTC.

This clonotype was picked up many times. The chain is built from TRBV25-1 and TRBJ1-2; no reliable D call. The CDR3 is 13 amino acids. Germline V gene sequence: CDR1 MGHDK, CDR2 SYGVNS. Trimming pared 5 bases from V and 10 bases from J, leaving 17 bases between. CDR3 coding DNA: TGTGCCAGCAGTACAGAGGTGGCCACGACCTACACCTTC. Protein sequence: CASSTEVATTYTF.

The V call is TRBV7-8, the J call TRBJ1-1, with 9 positions matching TRBD1. The CDR3 consists of 15 residues. The V and J ends lost 5 bases and 7 bases, in that order; junction bases with no gene match: 11. Per the germline V gene, CDR1 is SGHVS and CDR2 is FQNEAQ. CDR3 DNA: TGTGCCAGCAGCACCCGCTCGACAGGGGGTGGTGAAGCTTTCTTT. It translates to CASSTRSTGGGEAFF.

The chain employs TRBV27 and TRBJ2-4; D gene ambiguous. Germline CDR1 is MNHEY and CDR2 is SMNVEV (reference sequence). The CDR3 is made up of 14 amino acids. Trimming stripped 0 bases from V and 10 bases from J, with 13 bases between. CDR3 sequence reads: CASSLSKSAAIQYF. DNA for the CDR3: TGTGCCAGCAGTTTATCGAAGTCCGCAGCTATTCAGTACTTC.

The chain carries TRBV6-1 and TRBJ1-6, with D maybe TRBD1 (6 bases). The CDR3 is made up of 15 amino acids. V lost 6 bases and J 9 bases, leaving 18 bases between the germline ends. Germline CDR1 is MNHNS and CDR2 is SASEGT. Written as DNA, the CDR3 is TGTGCCAGCAGCGCCGGGACAATTGACATTTCACCCCTCCACTTT. Protein product: CASSAGTIDISPLHF.

This clonotype was observed at least ten times. The chain carries TRBV4-1 and TRBJ2-7; D is unresolved. CDR3 size: 13 residues. Germline CDR1 and CDR2: MGHRA and YSYEKL. The V and J ends lost 0 bases and 5 bases respectively, with 8 bases between them. The CDR3 sequence is CASSQETWDEQYF. CDR3 sequence (DNA): TGCGCCAGCAGCCAAGAAACATGGGACGAGCAGTACTTC.

This rearrangement joins TRBV9 to TRBJ1-5; no clear D gene. Per the germline V gene, CDR1 is SGDLS and CDR2 is YYNGEE. Trimming cost V 0 bases and J 2 bases, with 9 bases left between them. CDR3 size: 15 residues. Here the CDR3 DNA reads TGTGCCAGCAGCGTAGCGCCCAACGGCAATCAGCCCCAGCATTTT. It codes for CASSVAPNGNQPQHF.

This clonotype has a handful of counts. The rearrangement joins TRBV20-1 to TRBJ1-5, with D unclear. The CDR3 extends over 14 amino acids. Per germline, CDR1 DFQATT and CDR2 SNEGSKA (reference sequence). Trimming cost V 3 bases and J 3 bases, with 12 bases left between them. In nucleotides, the CDR3 is TGCAGTGCTAGTTACGACACCATCAATCAGCCCCAGCATTTT. It specifies CSASYDTINQPQHF.

The rearrangement uses TRBV7-6 and TRBJ2-1; TRBD2 agrees at 7 bases. Looked up from germline, CDR1 is SGHVS and CDR2 is FNYEAQ. The CDR3 is 14 amino acids. V lost 0 bases and J lost 7; bases outside the gene matches: 3. CDR3 sequence reads: CASSLAGRANEQFF. CDR3 nucleotide sequence: TGTGCCAGCAGCTTAGCGGGGAGGGCAAATGAGCAGTTCTTC. The full variable domain, completed using reference TRBV7-6 and TRBJ2-1, is GAGVSQSPRYKVTKRGQDVALRCDPISGHVSLYWYRQALGQGPEFLTYFNYEAQQDKSGLPNDRFSAERPEGSISTLTIQRTEQRDSAMYRCASSLAGRANEQFFGPGTRLTVL.

The V call is TRBV15, the J call TRBJ1-4; 8 bases match TRBD1. This CDR3 region has 15 residues. CDR1 is LNHNV, CDR2 YYDKDF, per germline (reference sequence). J gave up 8 bases and V 11 bases, and 16 bases lay outside the gene matches. The DNA for the CDR3 is TGTGCCTCCGCCGGACAGGGAGGGTTTGGGGAAAAACTGTTTTTT. Residues: CASAGQGGFGEKLFF.